A single sample is the source of the 25 T cell receptor beta chains below, sequenced in a study of cytomegalovirus exposure and HLA in healthy donors. PCR employed 60 Vbeta and 13 Jbeta primers. Some clones are missing from TCRdb's copy, which holds only in-frame ones; the method was immunoSEQ multiplex PCR. The profile shows more than 150,000 clones, about 80% of them singletons. The sequenced sample was PBMCs. The source of these receptors is a woman aged 50 to 60 in good health and CMV-seropositive.

As concerns this clone: One junction end disagrees with the germline gene, perhaps due to a read error. The J gene is TRBJ1-1, the V gene TRBV7-9; D is unclear. The CDR3 length is 11 residues. Germline V gene data show CDR1 as SEHNR and CDR2 as FQNEAQ (reference sequence). CDR3 protein: CSSSLRTEAFF. In nucleotides, the CDR3 is TGTTCCAGCAGCTTGCGCACTGAAGCTTTCTTT.

V gene TRBV6-1 combines with J gene TRBJ2-1, with D tentatively TRBD1 (6 bases). Germline V gene data show CDR1 as MNHNS and CDR2 as SASEGT. This CDR3 is 15 amino acids long. Trimming left V 6 bases short and J 4 bases short, with 16 bases between. CDR3 residues: CASSNLQGSYNEQFF. The DNA of the CDR3 is TGTGCCAGCAGCAATTTACAGGGAAGTTACAATGAGCAGTTCTTC.

The V and J genes are TRBV7-8 and TRBJ2-1; D gene uncertain. Germline loops: CDR1 SGHVS, CDR2 FQNEAQ. CDR3 size: 13 residues. Trimming removed 7 bases at V and 12 bases at J, with 19 bases between. The CDR3 DNA is TGTGCCAGCATCGCCAACTCAGCCTCGGGGCAGTTCTTC. It specifies CASIANSASGQFF. Based on the CDR3 plus reference TRBV7-8 and TRBJ2-1, the full variable domain is GAGVSQSPRYKVAKRGQDVALRCDPISGHVSLFWYQQALGQGPEFLTYFQNEAQLDKSGLPSDRFFAERPEGSVSTLKIQRTQQEDSAVYLCASIANSASGQFFGPGTRLTVL.

The chain uses TRBV7-3 and TRBJ2-3; 7 positions agree with TRBD2. CDR3 size: 15 residues. The ends lost 5 bases at V and 0 bases at J; junction bases unmatched: 5. In germline, CDR1 is SGHTA, CDR2 FQGTGA. CDR3 residues: CASSPSGASTDTQYF. CDR3 sequence (DNA): TGTGCCAGCAGCCCCAGCGGGGCTAGCACAGATACGCAGTATTTT. The full variable domain, its missing parts supplied by reference TRBV7-3 and TRBJ2-3, is GAGVSQTPSNKVTEKGKYVELRCDPISGHTALYWYRQSLGQGPEFLIYFQGTGAADDSGLPNDRFFAVRPEGSVSTLKIQRTERGDSAVYLCASSPSGASTDTQYFGPGTRLTVL.

The CDR3 sequence is CASSPMLGLAGEQFF. The CDR3 coding sequence is TGTGCCAGCAGCCCTATGCTGGGACTAGCGGGGGAGCAGTTCTTC. The chain joins TRBV14 to TRBJ2-1; 13 bases agree with TRBD2. The germline gives CDR1 SGHDN, CDR2 FVKESK. Germline trimming cut 4 bases from V and 10 bases from J; bases unmatched to any gene: 7. This CDR3 is built from 15 residues.

This rearrangement joins TRBV5-6 to TRBJ1-6, with 7 nucleotides matching TRBD1. Germline V gives CDR1 SGHDT, CDR2 YYEEEE. This CDR3 has 16 residues. The J segment lost 6 bases and the V segment lost 3 bases, leaving 9 bases of the junction unmatched. The CDR3 spells CASSWWQGEFNSPLHF. The CDR3 bases are TGTGCCAGCAGCTGGTGGCAGGGGGAATTTAATTCACCCCTCCACTTT. Drawing the rest from reference TRBV5-6 and TRBJ1-6, the complete variable domain is DAGVTQSPTHLIKTRGQQVTLRCSPKSGHDTVSWYQQALGQGPQFIFQYYEEEERQRGNFPDRFSGHQFPNYSSELNVNALLLGDSALYLCASSWWQGEFNSPLHFGNGTRLTVT.

The count of this clone is one. The chain carries TRBV2 and TRBJ2-5; 8 positions match TRBD1. After removal of 7 bases from V and 3 bases from J, the junction contained 7 bases not matched to a gene. Germline CDR1 SNHLY, CDR2 FYNNEI. This CDR3 contains 14 residues. The CDR3 region has the DNA TGTGCCAGCACCAGGGGGCAGGTCGAAGAGACCCAGTACTTC. It translates to CASTRGQVEETQYF.

J is TRBJ1-1 and V is TRBV6-1; 12 nucleotides agree with TRBD1. Per germline, CDR1 MNHNS and CDR2 SASEGT. The CDR3 covers 17 residues. The ends lost 3 bases at V and 5 bases at J; junction bases unmatched: 10. CDR3 DNA sequence: TGTGCCAGCAGTGAGGCCGGGACAGGGGGCGGTGGGACTGAAGCTTTCTTT. Encoded protein: CASSEAGTGGGGTEAFF.

The gene calls are TRBV13 and TRBJ2-1; TRBD1 matches 8 bases. There are 13 residues in the CDR3. Germline CDR1 and CDR2: PRHDT and FYEKMQ (reference sequence). Unmatched junction bases numbered 4, after V lost 5 bases and J lost 7 bases. CDR3 sequence: CASSLRQGNEQFF. CDR3 DNA sequence: TGTGCCAGCAGCCTACGACAGGGGAATGAGCAGTTCTTC.

This chain connects TRBV5-1 to TRBJ2-1; maybe TRBD1 (7 bases). CDR1 is SGHRS and CDR2 is YFSETQ in the germline V gene. CDR3 length: 15 amino acids. Trimming took off 8 bases at V and 9 bases at J, with 24 bases between the two ends. CDR3 protein: CASHEGGQQEGEQFF. CDR3 nucleotide sequence: TGCGCCAGTCATGAAGGGGGCCAGCAGGAGGGTGAGCAGTTCTTC.

The J gene is TRBJ1-2, the V gene TRBV6-5; D perhaps matches TRBD1 (6 bases). This CDR3 region has 13 residues. V was pared by 5 bases and J by 2 bases, with 9 bases between. Per germline, CDR1 MNHEY and CDR2 SVGAGI. The CDR3 region is CASSDTGNYGYTF. CDR3 DNA: TGTGCCAGCAGTGACACAGGGAACTATGGCTACACCTTC.

This CDR3 is CASSFPGQEQFF. For the CDR3, the DNA is TGTGCCAGCAGCTTCCCGGGACAGGAGCAGTTCTTC. The chain recombines TRBV11-2 with TRBJ2-1; 7 nucleotides align to TRBD1. The germline V gene encodes CDR1 SGHAT and CDR2 FQNNGV. The CDR3 covers 12 residues. After removal of 3 bases from V and 10 bases from J, the junction contained 3 bases not matched to a gene.

This chain joins TRBV4-2 and TRBJ2-1; 10 bases are a match to TRBD2. The trim removed 1 base at V and 0 bases at J, leaving 9 bases unmatched. CDR1 and CDR2 from the germline V gene are LGHNA and YNFKEQ. The CDR3 is 19 residues long. In DNA, the CDR3 is TGTGCCAGCAGCCAAGCCTCTAGCGGGGGTTGGAGCTCCTACAATGAGCAGTTCTTC. It yields the protein CASSQASSGGWSSYNEQFF.

The gene calls are TRBV6-6 and TRBJ1-3; D is unresolved. Germline CDR1 is MNHNY and CDR2 is SVGAGI (reference sequence). Trimming removed 6 bases from V and 3 bases from J, with 15 bases in between. The CDR3 consists of 15 residues. CDR3 bases: TGTGCCAGCAGCCACGATTTCAGCGGTGGAAACACCATATATTTT. It is translated as CASSHDFSGGNTIYF.

The V and J genes are TRBV6-1 and TRBJ1-3, with D unresolved. CDR1 is MNHNS and CDR2 is SASEGT in the germline V gene. The V gene lost 8 bases and the J gene lost 4 bases, with 12 bases spanning the gap. CDR3 length: 13 amino acids. CDR3 sequence: CASRVTVGNTIYF. Written as DNA, the CDR3 is TGTGCCAGCCGAGTTACGGTCGGAAACACCATATATTTT.

In this sample, this clone turned up once. The J gene is TRBJ1-2, the V gene TRBV2; 10 nucleotides line up with TRBD1. Per the germline V gene, CDR1 is SNHLY and CDR2 is FYNNEI. This CDR3 region has 14 residues. Unmatched junction bases numbered 9, after V lost 6 bases and J lost 8 bases. Written as DNA, the CDR3 is TGTGCCAGCAGGCACCGGGACAGGGGTCAAGGCTACACCTTC. Its translation: CASRHRDRGQGYTF.

This clone has a single count. This chain joins TRBV7-3 and TRBJ2-1; TRBD2 agrees at 10 bases. This CDR3 spans 16 amino acids. The V segment lost 5 bases and the J segment 7 bases; nucleotides outside the gene matches: 11. Germline CDR1 and CDR2: SGHTA and FQGTGA. The CDR3 is CASSISSGGIKNEQFF. The CDR3 bases are TGTGCCAGCAGCATTTCTAGCGGGGGTATTAAGAATGAGCAGTTCTTC.

V usage is TRBV7-2 and J usage is TRBJ2-1; 9 bases align to TRBD2. The length of the CDR3 is 17 residues. Germline V lookup: CDR1 SGHTA, CDR2 FQGNSA. J was trimmed by 2 bases and V by 5 bases; bases with no gene match: 10. The CDR3 loop is CASSPSGGGAAYNEQFF. CDR3 sequence (DNA): TGTGCCAGCAGCCCCAGTGGCGGGGGGGCTGCCTACAATGAGCAGTTCTTC.

A few counts support this clone. The chain links TRBV5-1 to TRBJ1-5; TRBD1 matches at 9 bases. V was pared by 0 bases and J by 5 bases, with 6 bases of the junction left unmatched. This CDR3 has 16 residues. CDR1 SGHRS and CDR2 YFSETQ come from the germline V gene. CDR3 residues: CASSLGGTGRDQPQHF. The CDR3, as DNA: TGCGCCAGCAGCTTGGGCGGGACAGGGCGGGATCAGCCCCAGCATTTT.

The chain links TRBV18 to TRBJ2-3; D is perhaps TRBD2 (6 bases). Germline V CDR1 and CDR2: KGHSH, LQKENI. Trimming removed 3 bases at V and 4 bases at J, with 14 bases between. The CDR3 totals 15 residues. The CDR3 here is CASSPLASGADTQYF. DNA of the CDR3: TGTGCCAGCTCACCTCTAGCGTCTGGGGCAGATACGCAGTATTTT.

The chain links TRBV2 to TRBJ2-7; the D gene is possibly TRBD1 (6 bases). Between the trimmed V and J ends, which lost 9 bases and 0 bases, there was a span of 12 bases. Germline loops: CDR1 SNHLY, CDR2 FYNNEI. The CDR3 is 13 amino acids. The CDR3 is CASRTDFSYEQYF. CDR3 sequence (DNA): TGTGCCAGTCGGACAGATTTCTCCTACGAGCAGTACTTC.

The V call is TRBV5-5, the J call TRBJ1-5; the match to TRBD1 covers 11 bases. The length of the CDR3 is 15 residues. CDR1 is SGHKS and CDR2 is YYEKEE in the germline V gene (reference sequence). V dropped 3 bases and J dropped 6; count of bases not matched to a gene: 5. The CDR3 loop is CASSWGQGGGQPQHF. Written as DNA, the CDR3 is TGTGCCAGCAGCTGGGGACAGGGGGGGGGTCAGCCCCAGCATTTT.

This clone was detected once. The chain carries TRBV19 and TRBJ1-6; TRBD1 matches at 8 bases. The V and J ends lost 5 bases and 6 bases, in that order; junction bases with no gene match: 6. This CDR3 has 15 amino acids. Germline CDR1 LNHDA, CDR2 SQIVND (reference sequence). The CDR3, as DNA: TGTGCCAGTAGTCCCAGGACAGGGTTTAATTCACCCCTCCACTTT. It yields the protein CASSPRTGFNSPLHF. The full variable domain, in which reference TRBV19 and TRBJ1-6 provide the parts outside the CDR3, is DGGITQSPKYLFRKEGQNVTLSCEQNLNHDAMYWYRQDPGQGLRLIYYSQIVNDFQKGDIAEGYSVSREKKESFPLTVTSAQKNPTAFYLCASSPRTGFNSPLHFGNGTRLTVT.

This clone has just one count. J is TRBJ1-6 and V is TRBV4-3, with TRBD1 matching over 11 bases. This CDR3 spans 16 amino acids. V trimming: 1 base; J trimming: 9 bases; junction bases outside the gene matches: 5. CDR1 and CDR2 (germline): LGHNA, YSLEER. CDR3 sequence: CASSQVDRGRSSPLHF. In DNA, the CDR3 is TGCGCCAGCAGCCAAGTGGACAGGGGGCGAAGTTCACCCCTCCACTTT.

The genes are TRBV5-1 and TRBJ2-1, with a weak D call TRBD2 (7 bases). The CDR3 totals 16 residues. Deletions cut 4 bases from V and 2 bases from J, with 16 bases between. Per the germline V gene, CDR1 is SGHRS and CDR2 is YFSETQ. Here the CDR3 DNA reads TGCGCCAGCAGCCCGGGGAGGGGGGGTACCTACAATGAGCAGTTCTTC. It codes for CASSPGRGGTYNEQFF.